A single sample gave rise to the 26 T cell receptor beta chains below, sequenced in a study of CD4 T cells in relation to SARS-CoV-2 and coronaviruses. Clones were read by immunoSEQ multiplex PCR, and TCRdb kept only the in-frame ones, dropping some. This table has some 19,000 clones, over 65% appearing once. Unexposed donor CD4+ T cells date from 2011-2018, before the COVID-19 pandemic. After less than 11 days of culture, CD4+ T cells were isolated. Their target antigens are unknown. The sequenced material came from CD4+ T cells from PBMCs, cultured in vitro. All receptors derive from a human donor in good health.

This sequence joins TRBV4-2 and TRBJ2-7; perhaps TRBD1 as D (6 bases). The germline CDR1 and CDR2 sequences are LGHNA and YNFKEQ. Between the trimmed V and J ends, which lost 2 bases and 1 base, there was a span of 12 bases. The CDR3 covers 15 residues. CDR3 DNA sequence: TGTGCCAGCAGCCAACTCAGCGGACAGTCCTACGAGCAGTACTTC. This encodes CASSQLSGQSYEQYF.

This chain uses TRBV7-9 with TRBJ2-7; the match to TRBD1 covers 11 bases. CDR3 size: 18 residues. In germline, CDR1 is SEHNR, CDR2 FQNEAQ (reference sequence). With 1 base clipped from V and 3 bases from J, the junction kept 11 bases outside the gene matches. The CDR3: CASSLVVSRTGGFYEQYF. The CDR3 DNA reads TGTGCCAGCAGCTTAGTGGTGAGCAGGACAGGGGGCTTCTACGAGCAGTACTTC. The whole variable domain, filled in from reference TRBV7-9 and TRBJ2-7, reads DTGVSQNPRHKITKRGQNVTFRCDPISEHNRLYWYRQTLGQGPEFLTYFQNEAQLEKSRLLSDRFSAERPKGSFSTLEIQRTEQGDSAMYLCASSLVVSRTGGFYEQYFGPGTRLTVT.

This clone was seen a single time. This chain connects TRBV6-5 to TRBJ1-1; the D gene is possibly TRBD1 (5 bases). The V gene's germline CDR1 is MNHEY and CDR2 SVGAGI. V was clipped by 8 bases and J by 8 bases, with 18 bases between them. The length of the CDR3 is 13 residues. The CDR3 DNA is TGTGCCAGCCGAAATAGAGGACAAGCCGAAGCTTTCTTT. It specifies CASRNRGQAEAFF.

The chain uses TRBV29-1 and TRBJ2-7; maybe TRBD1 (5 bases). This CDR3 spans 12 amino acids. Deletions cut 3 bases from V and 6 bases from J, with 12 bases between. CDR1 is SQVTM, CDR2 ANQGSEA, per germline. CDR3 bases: TGCAGCGTTGAGGTCAGGGCAGTCGAGCAGTACTTC. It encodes CSVEVRAVEQYF.

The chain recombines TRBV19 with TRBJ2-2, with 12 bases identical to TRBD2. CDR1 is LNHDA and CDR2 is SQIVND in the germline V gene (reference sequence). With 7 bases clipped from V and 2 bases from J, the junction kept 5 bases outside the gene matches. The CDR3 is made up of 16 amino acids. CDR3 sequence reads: CASNRLAGVNTGELFF. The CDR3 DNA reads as TGTGCCAGTAACAGACTAGCGGGAGTAAACACCGGGGAGCTGTTTTTT.

CDR3 sequence reads: CASSGTGVGGYTF. The CDR3 DNA sequence: TGTGCCAGCAGCGGGACAGGGGTAGGCGGCTACACCTTC. This chain joins TRBV25-1 and TRBJ1-2; 10 nucleotides match TRBD1. The CDR3 sequence is 13 residues long. The trim removed 6 bases at V and 8 bases at J, leaving 6 bases unmatched. CDR1 and CDR2 from the germline V gene are MGHDK and SYGVNS.

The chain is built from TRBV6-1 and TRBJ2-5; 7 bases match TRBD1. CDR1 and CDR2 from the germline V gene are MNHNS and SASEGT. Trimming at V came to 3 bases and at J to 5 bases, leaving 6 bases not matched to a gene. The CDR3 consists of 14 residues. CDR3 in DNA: TGTGCCAGCAGTGACAGGGGGTTGTTTGAGACCCAGTACTTC. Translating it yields CASSDRGLFETQYF.

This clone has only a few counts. The CDR3 DNA sequence: TGTGCCAGCGGGGGGACTAGCGGGGACTCCTACGAGCAGTACTTC. It translates to CASGGTSGDSYEQYF. The gene calls are TRBV28 and TRBJ2-7; 13 bases align to TRBD2. Germline CDR1 and CDR2: MDHEN and SYDVKM. The CDR3 loop spans 15 amino acids. The V segment lost 8 bases and the J segment 0 bases; nucleotides outside the gene matches: 4.

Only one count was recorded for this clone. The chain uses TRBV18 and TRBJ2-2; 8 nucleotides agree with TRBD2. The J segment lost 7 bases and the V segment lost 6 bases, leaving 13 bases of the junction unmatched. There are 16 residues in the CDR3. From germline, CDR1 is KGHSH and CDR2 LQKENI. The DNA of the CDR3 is TGTGCCAGCTCCGACCAGGCGAGCGGGAGCGGCGGGGAGCTGTTTTTT. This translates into CASSDQASGSGGELFF.

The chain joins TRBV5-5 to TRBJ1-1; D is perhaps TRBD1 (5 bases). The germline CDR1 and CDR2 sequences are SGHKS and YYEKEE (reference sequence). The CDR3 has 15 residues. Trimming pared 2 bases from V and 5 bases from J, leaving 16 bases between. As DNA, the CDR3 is TGTGCCAGCAGCTTTTCCCGCAGGGAGGCGACTGAAGCTTTCTTT. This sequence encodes CASSFSRREATEAFF.

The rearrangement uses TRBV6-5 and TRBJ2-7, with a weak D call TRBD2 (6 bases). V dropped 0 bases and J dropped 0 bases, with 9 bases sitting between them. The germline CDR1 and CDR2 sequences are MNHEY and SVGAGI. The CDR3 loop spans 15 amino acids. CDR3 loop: CASSYSLGGSYEQYF. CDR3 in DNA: TGTGCCAGCAGTTACTCCTTGGGGGGCTCCTACGAGCAGTACTTC.

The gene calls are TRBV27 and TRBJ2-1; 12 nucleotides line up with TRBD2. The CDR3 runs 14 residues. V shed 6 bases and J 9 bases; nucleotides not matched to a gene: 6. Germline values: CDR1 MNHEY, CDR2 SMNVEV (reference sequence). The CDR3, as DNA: TGTGCCAGCAGGAGACTAGCGGGAGTACCTGAGCAGTTCTTC. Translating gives CASRRLAGVPEQFF.

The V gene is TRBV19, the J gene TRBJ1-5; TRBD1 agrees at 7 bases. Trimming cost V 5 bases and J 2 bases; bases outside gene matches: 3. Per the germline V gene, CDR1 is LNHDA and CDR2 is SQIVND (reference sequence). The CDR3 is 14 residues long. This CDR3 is CASSGGTGNQPQHF. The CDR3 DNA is TGTGCCAGTAGTGGCGGGACAGGCAATCAGCCCCAGCATTTT. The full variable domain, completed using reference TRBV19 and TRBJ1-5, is DGGITQSPKYLFRKEGQNVTLSCEQNLNHDAMYWYRQDPGQGLRLIYYSQIVNDFQKGDIAEGYSVSREKKESFPLTVTSAQKNPTAFYLCASSGGTGNQPQHFGDGTRLSIL.

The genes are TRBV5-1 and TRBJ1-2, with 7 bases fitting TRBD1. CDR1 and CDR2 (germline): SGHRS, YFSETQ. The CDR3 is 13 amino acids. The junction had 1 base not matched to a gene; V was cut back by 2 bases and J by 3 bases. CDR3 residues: CASSFGTDYGYTF. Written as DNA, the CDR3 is TGCGCCAGCAGCTTCGGGACAGACTATGGCTACACCTTC.

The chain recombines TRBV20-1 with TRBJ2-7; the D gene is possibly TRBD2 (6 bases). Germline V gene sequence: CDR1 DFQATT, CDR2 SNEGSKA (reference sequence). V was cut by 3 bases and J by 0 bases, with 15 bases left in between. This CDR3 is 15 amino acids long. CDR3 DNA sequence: TGCAGTGCTAGTTCCACTAGCAGGAGCTCCTACGAGCAGTACTTC. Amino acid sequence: CSASSTSRSSYEQYF.

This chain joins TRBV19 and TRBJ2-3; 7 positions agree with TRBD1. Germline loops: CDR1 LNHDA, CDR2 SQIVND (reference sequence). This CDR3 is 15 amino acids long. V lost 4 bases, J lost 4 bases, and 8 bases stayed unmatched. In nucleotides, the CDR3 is TGTGCCAGTAGTAAGGCAGGGGGTATTTCAGATACGCAGTATTTT. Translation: CASSKAGGISDTQYF.

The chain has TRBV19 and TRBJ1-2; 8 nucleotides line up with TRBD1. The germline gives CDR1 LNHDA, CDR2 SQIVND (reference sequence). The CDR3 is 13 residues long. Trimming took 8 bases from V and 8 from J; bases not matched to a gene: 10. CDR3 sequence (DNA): TGTGCCAGTCCCACTACAGGGGGGGGAGGCTACACCTTC. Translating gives CASPTTGGGGYTF.

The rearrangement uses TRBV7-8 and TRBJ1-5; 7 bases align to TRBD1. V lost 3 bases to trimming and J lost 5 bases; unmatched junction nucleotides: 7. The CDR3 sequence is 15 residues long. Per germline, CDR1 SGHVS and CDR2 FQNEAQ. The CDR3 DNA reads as TGTGCCAGCAGCTTCGGGACAGCGGGGGATCAGCCCCAGCATTTT. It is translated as CASSFGTAGDQPQHF. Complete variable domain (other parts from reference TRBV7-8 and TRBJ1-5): GAGVSQSPRYKVAKRGQDVALRCDPISGHVSLFWYQQALGQGPEFLTYFQNEAQLDKSGLPSDRFFAERPEGSVSTLKIQRTQQEDSAVYLCASSFGTAGDQPQHFGDGTRLSIL.

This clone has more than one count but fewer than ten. The CDR3 coding sequence is TGTGCCAGCAGCCAAGAAGGGCAGCTTGCAACTAATGAAAAACTGTTTTTT. It is translated as CASSQEGQLATNEKLFF. The genes are TRBV4-2 and TRBJ1-4; no clear D. Trimming removed 0 bases from V and 0 bases from J, with 11 bases in between. Germline CDR1 and CDR2: LGHNA and YNFKEQ. The CDR3 runs 17 residues.

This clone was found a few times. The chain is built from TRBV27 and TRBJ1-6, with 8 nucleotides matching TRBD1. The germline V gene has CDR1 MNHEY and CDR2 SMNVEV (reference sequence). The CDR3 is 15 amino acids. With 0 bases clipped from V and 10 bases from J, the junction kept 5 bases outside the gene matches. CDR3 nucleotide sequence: TGTGCCAGCAGTTTATCCGGGACAGGCCCCTCACCCCTCCACTTT. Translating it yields CASSLSGTGPSPLHF.

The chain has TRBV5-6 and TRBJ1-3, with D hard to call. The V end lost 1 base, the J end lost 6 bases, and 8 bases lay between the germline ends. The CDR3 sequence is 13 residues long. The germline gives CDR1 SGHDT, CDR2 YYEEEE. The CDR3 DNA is TGTGCCAGCAGCTTGTTTCTAGAAAACACCATATATTTT. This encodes CASSLFLENTIYF.

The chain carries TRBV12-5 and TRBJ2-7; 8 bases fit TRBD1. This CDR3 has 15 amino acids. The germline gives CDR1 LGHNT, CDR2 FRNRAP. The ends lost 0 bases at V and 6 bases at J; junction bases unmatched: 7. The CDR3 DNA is TGTGCTAGTGGTTTGGTACCCAGGGGGCCCCTCGAGCAGTACTTC. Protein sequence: CASGLVPRGPLEQYF.

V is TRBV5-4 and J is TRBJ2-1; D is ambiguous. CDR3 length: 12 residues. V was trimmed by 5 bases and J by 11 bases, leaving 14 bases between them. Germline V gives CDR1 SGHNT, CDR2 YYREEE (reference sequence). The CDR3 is CASRGVTGQQFF. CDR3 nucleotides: TGTGCCAGCAGAGGTGTGACCGGCCAGCAGTTCTTC.

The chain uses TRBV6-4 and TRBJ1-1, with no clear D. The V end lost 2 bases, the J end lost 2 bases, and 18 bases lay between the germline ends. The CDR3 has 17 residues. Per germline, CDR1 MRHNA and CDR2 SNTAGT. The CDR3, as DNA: TGTGCCAGCAGTGACCCGAGAACTGACGGAGAAAACACTGAAGCTTTCTTT. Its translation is CASSDPRTDGENTEAFF.

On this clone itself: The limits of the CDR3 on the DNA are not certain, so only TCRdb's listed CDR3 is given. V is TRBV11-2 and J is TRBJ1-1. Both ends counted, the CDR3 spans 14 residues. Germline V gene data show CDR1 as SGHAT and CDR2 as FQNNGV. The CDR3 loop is CASTFGAEGTEAFF.

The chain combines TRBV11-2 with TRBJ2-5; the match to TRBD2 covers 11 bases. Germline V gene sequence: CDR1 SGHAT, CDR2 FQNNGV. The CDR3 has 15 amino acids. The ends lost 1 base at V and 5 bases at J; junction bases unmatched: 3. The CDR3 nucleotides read TGTGCCAGCAGCTTAGGGCTAGCGGGAGGCGAGACCCAGTACTTC. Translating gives CASSLGLAGGETQYF.